This is a list of T cell receptor beta chains from one sample in a study of blood T cell repertoires in COVID-19. Sequenced by immunoSEQ multiplex PCR; TCRdb stores in-frame clones only, minus some. The table records around 70,000 clones, about 92% of them present only once. Sample: peripheral blood. Every receptor here comes from a man aged 50-59 years with acute or convalescent COVID-19. The CDR3 runs from the conserved cysteine through the conserved F or W. The D gene is left open where the match is weak. Some rows mark clone size as missing; the rest say once, few, many or name a class of expanded clone.

TRBJ1-1,TRBV27,-,-,TGTGCCAGCAGTTCCCGACAGCCGAACACTGAAGCTTTCTTT,CASSSRQPNTEAFF
TRBJ1-1,TRBV5-8,-,-,TGTGCCAGCAGCTTGGCAGTCAGGGGAATGCCTGAAGCTTTCTTT,CASSLAVRGMPEAFF
TRBJ1-2,TRBV14,-,-,TGTGCCAGCAGCCCAGGAGGGACGCGGGTGTGCACCTTC,CASSPGGTRVCTF
TRBJ1-1,TRBV19,-,-,TGTGCCAGTAGTCCCCGCGGGGACACTGAAGCTTTCTTT,CASSPRGDTEAFF
TRBJ1-1,TRBV10-3,-,-,TGTGCCATCAGCCAGAACACTGAAGCTTTCTTT,CAISQNTEAFF
TRBJ2-3,TRBV9,-,TRBD2,TGTGCCAGCAGCGCTTGGGGGGGGTCAGATACGCAGTATTTT,CASSAWGGSDTQYF
TRBJ2-1,TRBV28,-,TRBD2,TGTGCCAGCAGCCACGGACTAGCGGGAGTTAACGATGAGCAGTTCTTC,CASSHGLAGVNDEQFF
TRBJ1-5,TRBV7-9,few,-,TGTGCCAGCAGCTTAGGACAGTATCAGCCCCAGCATTTT,CASSLGQYQPQHF
TRBJ1-4,TRBV14,-,-,TGTGCCACCCCGACGGGATTTATGGGAGAAAAACTGTTTTTT,CATPTGFMGEKLFF
TRBJ1-3,TRBV5-1,once,TRBD1,TGCGCCAGCGGACGGACAGGGGCTGGAAACACCATATATTTT,CASGRTGAGNTIYF
TRBJ1-6,TRBV28,-,-,TGTGCCAGCAGTCCCCTACAGGGCCAGGGTTCACCCCTCCACTTT,CASSPLQGQGSPLHF
TRBJ2-1,TRBV5-6,-,TRBD2,TGTGCCAGCAGCTGGACTAGCGGTGGGAATGAGCAGTTCTTC,CASSWTSGGNEQFF
TRBJ2-1,TRBV29-1,once,TRBD1,TGCAGCGGAGAGGGCAGGGGGCTTAACAATGAGCAGTTCTTC,CSGEGRGLNNEQFF
TRBJ2-1,TRBV12-3/TRBV12-4,-,-,TGTGCCAGCAGTACTACAGGGTGGCAGTTCTTC,CASSTTGWQFF
TRBJ2-1,TRBV5-1,-,TRBD2,TGCGCCAGCAACAACCTAGCGGCCCACAATGAGCAGTTCTTC,CASNNLAAHNEQFF
TRBJ1-4,TRBV7-8,few,-,TGTGCCAGCAGCCTATATACAGGGGAAAAACTGTTTTTT,CASSLYTGEKLFF
TRBJ2-5,TRBV2,few,TRBD2,TGTGCCAGCAGCGGATTAGCGGGTCAAGAGACCCAGTACTTC,CASSGLAGQETQYF
TRBJ2-1,TRBV28,-,-,TGTGCCAGCAGTAATCCACAGGGACGGGGGCAGTTCTTC,CASSNPQGRGQFF
TRBJ1-2,TRBV29-1,once,-,TGCAGCGTTGGGCAGGGGAACTATGGCTACACCTTC,CSVGQGNYGYTF
TRBJ1-6,TRBV28,-,TRBD1,TGTGCCTCAGACACAGGGGGCATTTCACCCCTCCACTTT,CASDTGGISPLHF
TRBJ2-5,TRBV6-5,-,TRBD1,TGTGCCAGCAGTCAGACAGGGACCCAAGAGACCCAGTACTTC,CASSQTGTQETQYF
TRBJ1-1,TRBV7-9,-,-,TGTGCCAGCACCTCCCCGCGGAACACTGAAGCTTTCTTT,CASTSPRNTEAFF